The entry below gives a single TCR beta chain sequence along with its context. This CDR3 region has 15 residues. CDR1 and CDR2 from the germline V gene are DFQATT and SNEGSKA (reference sequence). The junction had 11 bases not matched to a gene; V was cut back by 6 bases and J by 6 bases. This sample is part of a study of human T cells and chemical hapten exposure. TCRdb called the RACE reads again in MiXCR, with one record for every CDR3 protein. The table includes over 65,000 distinct CDR3 sequences, 11% detected once. Described time point: patch test 2, 6 weeks after DPC sensitization. The treatment: therapeutic diphenylcyclopropenone sensitization with weekly scalp DPC.

This specimen was whole blood, taken in connection with sensitization to the hapten diphenylcyclopropenone (DPC). The chain joins TRBV20-1 to TRBJ2-1, with 10 bases fitting TRBD2. The source is a young man with alopecia areata. Some clones in this sample may be carry-over from other donors' samples. In nucleotides, the CDR3 is TGCAGTGCCCCCTCAGCGGGGGGGCCCTTCAATGAGCAGTTCTTC. This sequence encodes CSAPSAGGPFNEQFF.